Presented here are 32 T cell receptor beta chains from one specimen sequenced in a study of T cells in Graves' hyperthyroidism and ophthalmopathy. TCR beta CDR3 regions were amplified from RNA transcripts. A set of HTBI primers served as the primers for a first-round RT-PCR of the TCR CDR3. Using its own MiXCR run on the multiplex PCR reads, TCRdb lists one record per CDR3 protein. The sample lists about 52,000 distinct CDR3 sequences; approximately 48% were seen once. Input material: blood. Receptor source: a woman aged 45 to 65 with Graves' ophthalmopathy.

The sample holds many counts of this clonotype. One base away lies a much larger clone, so this may be a sequencing read error. J is TRBJ2-4 and V is TRBV25-1, with D perhaps matching TRBD1 (6 bases). In germline, CDR1 is MGHDK, CDR2 SYGVNS. There are 15 residues in the CDR3. The CDR3 region has the DNA TGTGCCAGCAGTAAAGGGGGTGGCGCCAAAGACATTCAGTACTTC. Its protein is CASSKGGGAKDIQYF.

In this sample, this clonotype turned up many times. V gene TRBV6-6 combines with J gene TRBJ2-5; D ambiguous. V lost 8 bases, J lost 4 bases, and 8 bases lay in between. The CDR3 has 11 residues. In germline, CDR1 is MNHNY, CDR2 SVGAGI (reference sequence). The CDR3 reads CASRLGETQYF. The DNA of the CDR3 is TGTGCCAGCCGCCTGGGAGAGACCCAGTACTTC.

This clonotype is medium-sized in the sample. V gene TRBV10-3 combines with J gene TRBJ1-3; no definite D call. Germline loops: CDR1 ENHRY, CDR2 SYGVKD. The germline V and J ends were trimmed by 8 bases and 5 bases, with 13 bases remaining between them. This CDR3 has 13 amino acids. This CDR3 is CAIVQRPRNTIYF. CDR3 bases: TGTGCCATCGTACAGAGACCTCGAAACACCATATATTTT.

As for this clonotype: Likely a read error: the CDR3 ends without its conserved phenylalanine or tryptophan. The chain carries TRBV20-1 and TRBJ2-1; 9 positions agree with TRBD2. Trimming cost V 3 bases and J 4 bases; bases outside gene matches: 7. The CDR3 is 15 residues long. Germline V CDR1 and CDR2: DFQATT, SNEGSKA (reference sequence). The CDR3 loop is CSARPISGGYNEQFL. The CDR3 DNA sequence: TGCAGTGCTAGGCCCATTAGCGGGGGTTACAATGAGCAGTTCCTC.

This clonotype has ten or more counts. The genes are TRBV5-1 and TRBJ2-3, with D maybe TRBD2 (6 bases). This CDR3 region has 14 residues. Germline V gives CDR1 SGHRS, CDR2 YFSETQ. V was shortened by 7 bases and J by 1 base, with 13 bases between the two germline ends. The CDR3 reads CASGTTGGTDTQYF. For the CDR3, the DNA is TGCGCCAGCGGCACCACGGGGGGCACAGATACGCAGTATTTT.

This clonotype was observed at least ten times. CDR3 DNA sequence: TGTGCCAGCAGTTACTCGATACGGGACAGTCTCACCTTC. The encoded protein is CASSYSIRDSLTF. V and J are TRBV6-5 and TRBJ1-2, with 7 bases lining up with TRBD1. The CDR3 has 13 residues. The J segment lost 13 bases and the V segment lost 0 bases, leaving 8 bases of the junction unmatched. Germline CDR1 and CDR2: MNHEY and SVGAGI.

This clonotype has only a few counts. A read error may account for a junction end that differs from germline. The genes are TRBV6-5 and TRBJ2-7; 11 bases map to TRBD2. The CDR3 runs 14 residues. Germline V gene lookup returns CDR1 MNHEY and CDR2 SVGAGI. CDR3 nucleotide sequence: TGTACCAGCAGTTACACTAGCGGGAGCTACGAGCAGTACTTC. It is translated as CTSSYTSGSYEQYF.

The sample holds many counts of this clonotype. The rearrangement uses TRBV11-3 and TRBJ2-2; TRBD1 might be the D (6 bases). This CDR3 contains 14 residues. Germline CDR1 and CDR2: SGHNT and YENEEA. V lost 4 bases and J lost 4, with 10 bases in between. CDR3 sequence reads: CASSSAGVTGELFF. The CDR3 DNA follows: TGTGCCAGCAGCTCAGCAGGGGTCACCGGGGAGCTGTTTTTT.

This clonotype showed up just once. This chain connects TRBV20-1 to TRBJ2-1; 8 bases line up with TRBD1. This CDR3 is built from 14 residues. J gave up 7 bases and V 0 bases, and 5 bases lay outside the gene matches. Germline V CDR1 and CDR2: DFQATT, SNEGSKA (reference sequence). The CDR3 spells CSARDDTGGNEQFF. The CDR3 DNA reads TGCAGTGCTAGAGATGATACAGGGGGGAATGAGCAGTTCTTC.

Details on this clonotype: One end of the junction is discordant with germline, which a read error may explain. The gene calls are TRBV6-6 and TRBJ1-2; D is possibly TRBD1 (5 bases). CDR3 length equals 13 residues. Germline lookup yields CDR1 MNHNY and CDR2 SVGAGI (reference sequence). The CDR3 DNA sequence: TGTGCCAGCAGTCACCCTCAGGGAGATGGCTTCACCTTC. Translated, it gives CASSHPQGDGFTF.

The chain carries TRBV7-3 and TRBJ2-3; tentatively, D is TRBD1 or TRBD2 (5 bases each). The CDR3 is made up of 14 amino acids. Germline V CDR1 and CDR2: SGHTA, FQGTGA. Trimming stripped 5 bases from V and 4 bases from J, with 13 bases between. CDR3 region: CASSPGRRSDTQYF. CDR3 coding DNA: TGTGCCAGCAGCCCAGGGAGACGGTCAGATACGCAGTATTTT. The full variable domain, in which reference TRBV7-3 and TRBJ2-3 provide the parts outside the CDR3, is GAGVSQTPSNKVTEKGKYVELRCDPISGHTALYWYRQSLGQGPEFLIYFQGTGAADDSGLPNDRFFAVRPEGSVSTLKIQRTERGDSAVYLCASSPGRRSDTQYFGPGTRLTVL.

V gene TRBV20-1 combines with J gene TRBJ2-1, with a possible D match to TRBD1 (6 bases). The ends were cut back, 4 bases at V and 10 bases at J, with 26 bases in the middle. CDR3 size: 16 residues. Germline CDR1 DFQATT, CDR2 SNEGSKA (reference sequence). The CDR3 here is CSATRQEGRHPYEQFF. In DNA, the CDR3 is TGCAGTGCTACCAGACAGGAAGGTCGACATCCCTACGAGCAGTTCTTC.

This clonotype was seen just once. This may arise from a read error, as a much more abundant clone is one base away. The rearrangement uses TRBV20-1 and TRBJ2-7; 7 bases match TRBD2. This CDR3 comprises 13 residues. The germline gives CDR1 DFQATT, CDR2 SNEGSKA (reference sequence). The CDR3 nucleotides are TGCAGTGCTTCGAGGGCGCCGGGGAGGGAGCGGTACTTC. This codes for CSASRAPGRERYF.

Regarding this clonotype: An end of the junction differs from the germline gene, which may be a read error. DNA of the CDR3: TGCGCCAGCAAAGCGACAGTAAGCACTAAAGCTTTCTTT. Translation: CASKATVSTKAFF. The J gene is TRBJ1-1, the V gene TRBV2; TRBD1 is a possible D gene (5 bases). This CDR3 is 13 amino acids long. CDR1 and CDR2 (germline): SNHLY, FYNNEI.

The chain is built from TRBV5-5 and TRBJ2-1; tentatively, D is TRBD1 or TRBD2 (6 bases each). The CDR3 is 14 residues long. Trimming pared 4 bases from V and 1 base from J, leaving 9 bases between. CDR1 is SGHKS, CDR2 YYEKEE, per germline (reference sequence). The CDR3 spells CASSRRGSYNEQFF. The CDR3 nucleotides read TGTGCCAGCAGCAGGAGGGGGTCCTACAATGAGCAGTTCTTC.

This clonotype was recorded many times. A much larger clone sits a single nucleotide away, making a read error possible. V and J are TRBV20-1 and TRBJ2-7; 7 nucleotides align to TRBD2. This CDR3 spans 14 amino acids. Looked up from germline, CDR1 is DFQATT and CDR2 is SNEGSKA (reference sequence). CDR3 protein: CSARDGRATYERYF. The CDR3 nucleotides read TGCAGTGCTAGAGATGGGAGGGCGACCTACGAGCGGTACTTC.

J is TRBJ1-4 and V is TRBV27; a weak D match, TRBD1 (5 bases). Germline-derived CDR1 and CDR2 are MNHEY and SMNVEV (reference sequence). The CDR3 loop spans 14 amino acids. V gave up 11 bases and J gave up 7 bases, with 20 bases separating them. Here the CDR3 DNA reads TGTGCCGGCGGACTATCGGGGGTTGCTGAAAAACTGTTTTTT. It encodes CAGGLSGVAEKLFF.

The gene calls are TRBV27 and TRBJ1-1, with TRBD1 as a possible D gene (6 bases). The germline V gene has CDR1 MNHEY and CDR2 SMNVEV (reference sequence). Between the trimmed V and J ends, which lost 6 bases and 0 bases, there was a span of 17 bases. The CDR3 sequence is 16 residues long. The CDR3 here is CASSRGQILMNTEAFF. In nucleotides, the CDR3 is TGTGCCAGCAGCCGTGGACAGATACTTATGAACACTGAAGCTTTCTTT.

The chain combines TRBV7-2 with TRBJ2-2; D may be TRBD2 (7 bases). V lost 5 bases and J lost 3, with 16 bases in between. This CDR3 is built from 16 residues. CDR1 and CDR2 from the germline V gene are SGHTA and FQGNSA. CDR3 loop: CASSSGGAGDTGELFF. CDR3 DNA sequence: TGTGCCAGCAGCAGTGGGGGGGCAGGAGACACCGGGGAGCTGTTTTTT.

Points on this clonotype: Because it lacks the conserved phenylalanine or tryptophan at the end, this CDR3 is likely a read error. No DNA is shown, since the ends of the CDR3 on it are uncertain; the CDR3 is the one TCRdb lists. This chain connects TRBV10-1 to TRBJ1-3. CDR1 WNHNN and CDR2 SYGVQD come from the germline V gene (reference sequence). The CDR3 length equals 8 residues, ends included. CDR3 sequence reads: CASSSGLA.

This clonotype has more than one count but fewer than ten. This chain uses TRBV7-9 with TRBJ2-1, with 8 bases that match TRBD1. The V segment lost 2 bases and the J segment 3 bases; nucleotides outside the gene matches: 6. The CDR3 consists of 16 residues. Germline V CDR1 and CDR2: SEHNR, FQNEAQ (reference sequence). CDR3 sequence: CASSLKLTGVYNEQFF. The CDR3 bases are TGTGCCAGCAGCTTAAAGCTGACAGGGGTCTACAATGAGCAGTTCTTC.

By share, this clonotype counts as medium-sized. The genes are TRBV2 and TRBJ2-5; D gene unclear. V was shortened by 6 bases and J by 5 bases, with 10 bases between the two germline ends. Germline values: CDR1 SNHLY, CDR2 FYNNEI. CDR3 length equals 12 residues. CDR3 sequence (DNA): TGTGCCAGCAGCAGTGCTCCTGAGACCCAGTACTTC. Translated: CASSSAPETQYF.

Points on this clonotype: At one end, the junction sequence differs from germline, possibly due to a read error. CDR3 in amino acids: CANSSGTDTDTQYF. The CDR3 DNA sequence: TGCGCCAACAGCTCCGGGACAGACACAGATACGCAGTATTTT. This sequence joins TRBV7-3 and TRBJ2-3; 7 nucleotides line up with TRBD1. CDR1 is SGHTA and CDR2 is FQGTGA in the germline V gene. CDR3 length: 14 residues.

This rearrangement joins TRBV5-5 to TRBJ2-5; possible D gene TRBD2, 5 bases. Per germline, CDR1 SGHKS and CDR2 YYEKEE (reference sequence). Trimming took 3 bases from V and 5 from J, leaving 8 bases between them. CDR3 size: 12 residues. The CDR3 region has the DNA TGTGCCAGCAGCTGGTCGGGGGAGACCCAGTACTTC. It specifies CASSWSGETQYF.

This clonotype is medium-sized (0.01 to 0.1%) by share. The chain uses TRBV10-3 and TRBJ2-3; D tentatively reads TRBD1 or TRBD2 (5 bases each). Trimming took off 11 bases at V and 2 bases at J, with 14 bases between the two ends. Germline CDR1 and CDR2: ENHRY and SYGVKD. CDR3 size: 13 residues. The DNA of the CDR3 is TGTGCCGCCCGGGGCCCAGACACAGATACGCAGTATTTT. Translated: CAARGPDTDTQYF.

The chain is built from TRBV4-1 and TRBJ2-1; D is possibly TRBD2 (5 bases). Per the germline V gene, CDR1 is MGHRA and CDR2 is YSYEKL. V was clipped by 5 bases and J by 3 bases, with 11 bases between them. CDR3 size: 14 residues. The CDR3 region has the DNA TGCGCCAGCAGCACAAGCGGTTTCTACAATGAGCAGTTCTTC. Translated, it gives CASSTSGFYNEQFF.

This clonotype appeared a few times. The gene calls are TRBV28 and TRBJ2-5; 8 bases are shared with TRBD2. This CDR3 contains 15 residues. Trimming removed 5 bases from V and 4 bases from J; junction bases left unmatched: 9. Looked up from germline, CDR1 is MDHEN and CDR2 is SYDVKM. CDR3: CASSARGGQGETQYF. CDR3 DNA: TGTGCCAGCAGTGCTCGGGGGGGCCAGGGAGAGACCCAGTACTTC.

This clonotype was seen many times. The chain combines TRBV5-1 with TRBJ2-5; D remains ambiguous. This CDR3 is 12 amino acids long. Trimming took off 0 bases at V and 8 bases at J, with 8 bases between the two ends. The germline CDR1 and CDR2 sequences are SGHRS and YFSETQ. The CDR3: CASSLAATTQYF. CDR3 in DNA: TGCGCCAGCAGCTTGGCCGCGACTACCCAGTACTTC.

The J gene is TRBJ2-7, the V gene TRBV20-1, with TRBD1 matching over 8 bases. Germline CDR1 and CDR2: DFQATT and SNEGSKA (reference sequence). The CDR3 extends over 15 amino acids. V was clipped by 6 bases and J by 3 bases; unmatched bases: 13. The CDR3 bases are TGCAGTGCCCCCCGGACAGGGTATCGTCGCTACGAGCAGTACTTC. The encoded protein is CSAPRTGYRRYEQYF.

CDR3 sequence (DNA): TGTGCCATCAGCGGGACCCCCCACTACTACGAGCAGTACTTC. This translates into CAISGTPHYYEQYF. This rearrangement joins TRBV10-3 to TRBJ2-7; D possibly uses TRBD1 or TRBD2 (5 bases each). V was trimmed by 6 bases and J by 3 bases, leaving 15 bases between them. The CDR3 is 14 residues long. Germline V gives CDR1 ENHRY, CDR2 SYGVKD.

This clonotype occurred many times. The V call is TRBV9, the J call TRBJ2-1; TRBD2 agrees at 9 bases. V dropped 4 bases and J dropped 8; count of bases not matched to a gene: 13. Germline V lookup: CDR1 SGDLS, CDR2 YYNGEE. The CDR3 covers 16 residues. The chain's CDR3 is CASSPAGGGRVYEQFF. The CDR3 DNA follows: TGTGCCAGCAGCCCGGCCGGGGGCGGGAGGGTATATGAGCAGTTCTTC.

Details on this clonotype: This CDR3 is missing its conserved last phenylalanine or tryptophan, likely due to a read error. The chain recombines TRBV20-1 with TRBJ2-4; weak D call: TRBD1 (6 bases). The V end was cut by 5 bases, the J end by 3 bases, with 11 bases between. The CDR3 sequence is 13 residues long. The germline V gene has CDR1 DFQATT and CDR2 SNEGSKA (reference sequence). DNA for the CDR3: TGCAGTGCTCAGGACAGTCGCAAAAACATTCAGTACTGC. As protein: CSAQDSRKNIQYC.